The rows below give T cell receptor beta chains drawn from one sample of a study of T cell responses to AZD1222 COVID-19 vaccine. Sequencing was performed with immunoSEQ multiplex PCR; in TCRdb, only in-frame clones are kept and a portion is missing. The profile shows 100,000 to 150,000 clones, 80% to 90% of them singletons. The source material was peripheral blood, sampled on day 0 of AZD1222 vaccination. Source of these receptors: an adult in good health. Both conserved end residues are part of each CDR3. The D gene is left open where the match is weak. Size is omitted from some rows. Given values are once, few, many or a class for expanded clones.

j_call	v_call	d_call	clone_size	cdr3_aa	cdr3_nt
TRBJ2-1	TRBV28	.	.	CASSPLLAMGLNNEQFF	TGTGCCAGCAGTCCTTTACTAGCTATGGGCCTCAACAATGAGCAGTTCTTC
TRBJ1-3	TRBV12-3/TRBV12-4	.	.	CASSLNLGNTIYF	TGTGCCAGCAGTTTAAACCTCGGAAACACCATATATTTT
TRBJ1-1	TRBV28	TRBD1	.	CASRNTGTGGTEAFF	TGTGCCAGCAGGAATACCGGGACAGGGGGCACTGAAGCTTTCTTT
TRBJ1-5	TRBV5-8	.	.	CASSLGGGGGNQPQHF	TGTGCCAGCAGCTTGGGGGGCGGGGGAGGCAATCAGCCCCAGCATTTT
TRBJ2-1	TRBV6-1	TRBD2	few	CASSERESYNEQFF	TGTGCCAGCAGTGAGCGGGAGTCTTACAATGAGCAGTTCTTC
TRBJ1-2	TRBV20-1	.	.	CSARFLYGYTF	TGCAGTGCTAGGTTTCTCTATGGCTACACCTTC
TRBJ2-1	TRBV2	.	.	CASRGLAGSWISEQFF	TGTGCCAGCAGGGGGCTAGCCGGTTCCTGGATCTCTGAGCAGTTCTTC
TRBJ2-3	TRBV5-4	.	.	CASSLSVTDTQYF	TGTGCCAGCAGCTTGTCAGTCACAGATACGCAGTATTTT
TRBJ2-1	TRBV19	.	.	CASSIDANRVSEQFF	TGTGCCAGTAGTATAGATGCGAACAGGGTAAGTGAGCAGTTCTTC
TRBJ2-2	TRBV28	TRBD1	.	CASSYPGQGGTGELFF	TGTGCCAGCAGTTATCCGGGACAGGGAGGCACCGGGGAGCTGTTTTTT
TRBJ2-3	TRBV5-1	TRBD2	.	CASSLEASGRSADTQYF	TGCGCCAGCAGCTTGGAGGCTAGCGGGAGAAGCGCAGATACGCAGTATTTT